This T cell receptor beta chain was sequenced for a study of control samples from healthy donors and cancer patients. Only in-frame clones appear in the TCRdb table, and some are missing; sequencing was by immunoSEQ multiplex PCR. Here the sample spans approximately 170,000 clones, roughly nine tenths being singletons. The V segment lost 3 bases and the J segment 2 bases; nucleotides outside the gene matches: 3. CDR1 and CDR2 (germline): KGHSH, LQKENI. The CDR3 is 17 residues long. Material: blood. The chain joins TRBV18 to TRBJ2-6; 11 bases are a match to TRBD1. The TCR was taken from a young woman in good health. The CDR3 DNA reads as TGTGCCAGCTCACCCGGACAGGGGGCGCCTGGGGCCAACGTCCTGACTTTC. Protein sequence: CASSPGQGAPGANVLTF.